The rows below give T cell receptor beta chains drawn from one sample of a study of control samples from healthy donors and cancer patients. Assay used: immunoSEQ multiplex PCR; TCRdb lists only in-frame clones, some missing. The sample consists of 45,000 to 55,000 clones, more than 85% of them appearing once. Sequences were obtained from PBMCs. These receptors were taken from a woman aged 50 to 60 with head and neck cancer. CDR3s include the opening cysteine and the closing phenylalanine or tryptophan. The D gene is left open where the match is weak.

>TRBJ2-3|-|TRBV10-3
CAISDGQTTDTQYF
>TRBJ2-3|TRBD2|TRBV29-1
CSVESNPSGKYSTDTQYF
>TRBJ1-2|-|TRBV12-3/TRBV12-4
CASSLGTFYGYTF
>TRBJ2-7|-|TRBV30
CAWNPSRRSEQYF
>TRBJ2-1|-|TRBV6-5
CASGGNEQFF
>TRBJ2-2|-|TRBV6-5
CASSPPAGNTGELFF
>TRBJ1-2|TRBD1|TRBV6-1
CASSESNRGYGYTF
>TRBJ1-6|-|TRBV2
CASLRSSYNSPLHF
>TRBJ1-5|-|TRBV7-2
CASSFVGTPNQPQHF
>TRBJ2-2|-|TRBV21-1
CASSKPGQGARTGELFF
>TRBJ2-1|TRBD1|TRBV27
CASSFTGTGDNEQFF
>TRBJ2-1|-|TRBV25-1
CASSELLGLPYEQFF
>TRBJ2-7|TRBD1|TRBV27
CASSLRGTGGYEQYF
>TRBJ2-3|-|TRBV19
CASSFSAGTDTQYF
>TRBJ2-1|TRBD2|TRBV4-3
CASSQDRGTSGRGNEQFF
>TRBJ1-2|-|TRBV12-3/TRBV12-4
CASSFGSNYGYTF
>TRBJ1-5|-|TRBV2
CASSVGEAGQPQHF
>TRBJ2-3|TRBD2|TRBV10-3
CAISGSGRTDTQYF
>TRBJ1-2|-|TRBV4-1
CASSQPGGRFYGYTF
>TRBJ2-2|-|TRBV7-3
CASSARTGSGGELFF
>TRBJ2-2|TRBD2|TRBV30
CAWSSSGRTGELFF
>TRBJ1-1|-|TRBV10-3
CAISESPGNTEAFF
>TRBJ2-1|-|TRBV5-8
CASSLGLARNEQFF
>TRBJ2-1|-|TRBV4-3
CASSQDSENSYNEQFF
>TRBJ2-6|-|TRBV21-1
CASSKALGAAHSGANVLTF
>TRBJ2-1|-|TRBV10-1
CASSESRSGRNEQFF
>TRBJ1-2|TRBD1|TRBV24-1
CATSDSRQGTNYGYTF
>TRBJ2-7|-|TRBV19
CASSVGGNSYEQYF
>TRBJ2-7|-|TRBV6-5
CAATGTYEQYF
>TRBJ1-2|-|TRBV5-1
CASSLAGHQGDGYTF
>TRBJ2-1|-|TRBV28
CASSLFQGLSNEQFF